A selection of T cell receptor beta chains follows, all from one sample in a study of CD8 T cells in Susac syndrome. MiXCR, run by TCRdb on the immunoSEQ multiplex PCR reads, gives a single entry per CDR3 protein. Altogether roughly 120,000 distinct CDR3 sequences are present, 90% to 95% being singletons, with the ten largest covering around 0.13%. Sequenced input: CD4+ T cells from PBMCs. Receptors were obtained from a human donor with multiple sclerosis. The CDR3 runs from the conserved cysteine through the conserved F or W. Fields, in order: D gene, J gene, clone size, V gene, CDR3 protein, CDR3 DNA. A D gene is named only where the DNA matches it firmly. Size is omitted from some rows. Given values are once, few, many or a class for expanded clones.

d_gene: .; j_gene: TRBJ2-7; abundance: .; v_gene: TRBV6-4; CDR3aa: CASSVLPGTPYEQYF; CDR3nt: TGTGCCAGCAGTGTCCTCCCCGGGACACCCTACGAGCAGTACTTC
d_gene: .; j_gene: TRBJ2-7; abundance: .; v_gene: TRBV2; CDR3aa: CASGASYEQYF; CDR3nt: TGTGCCAGCGGGGCCTCCTACGAGCAGTACTTC
d_gene: .; j_gene: TRBJ2-3; abundance: .; v_gene: TRBV6-6; CDR3aa: CASGSDVWRRDTQYF; CDR3nt: TGTGCCAGCGGGTCGGACGTCTGGCGGCGGGATACGCAGTATTTT
d_gene: TRBD2; j_gene: TRBJ2-6; abundance: .; v_gene: TRBV7-2; CDR3aa: CASSLAPTSALGANVLTF; CDR3nt: TGTGCCAGCAGCTTAGCACCGACTAGCGCCTTGGGGGCCAACGTCCTGACTTTC
d_gene: TRBD1; j_gene: TRBJ2-7; abundance: once; v_gene: TRBV9; CDR3aa: CASSVVTGDEQYF; CDR3nt: TGTGCCAGCAGCGTAGTTACAGGGGACGAGCAGTACTTC
d_gene: TRBD2; j_gene: TRBJ2-1; abundance: .; v_gene: TRBV2; CDR3aa: CASPKRGGGGGYNEQFF; CDR3nt: TGTGCCAGCCCAAAAAGAGGTGGCGGGGGGGGCTACAATGAGCAGTTCTTC
d_gene: .; j_gene: TRBJ1-3; abundance: .; v_gene: TRBV12-3/TRBV12-4; CDR3aa: CASSAGHAIYF; CDR3nt: TGTGCCAGCAGTGCGGGGCACGCCATATATTTT
d_gene: .; j_gene: TRBJ2-3; abundance: .; v_gene: TRBV5-1; CDR3aa: CASSSRQTDTQYF; CDR3nt: TGCGCCAGCAGCTCACGACAGACAGATACGCAGTATTTT
d_gene: .; j_gene: TRBJ1-5; abundance: .; v_gene: TRBV30; CDR3aa: CAWSVLGRNQPQHF; CDR3nt: TGTGCCTGGAGTGTACTGGGAAGGAATCAGCCCCAGCATTTT
d_gene: .; j_gene: TRBJ1-2; abundance: .; v_gene: TRBV30; CDR3aa: CAWGRDRPHNYTF; CDR3nt: TGTGCCTGGGGCCGGGACCGGCCTCACAACTACACCTTC
d_gene: .; j_gene: TRBJ2-7; abundance: .; v_gene: TRBV19; CDR3aa: CASMSRGPPYEQYF; CDR3nt: TGTGCCAGTATGTCGAGGGGACCTCCCTACGAGCAGTACTTC
d_gene: .; j_gene: TRBJ2-5; abundance: .; v_gene: TRBV12-3/TRBV12-4; CDR3aa: CASTPSRGKETQYF; CDR3nt: TGTGCCAGCACCCCCAGTCGGGGAAAAGAGACCCAGTACTTC
d_gene: .; j_gene: TRBJ2-4; abundance: .; v_gene: TRBV1; CDR3aa: CTSSQGVHSGGPMGNIQYF; CDR3nt: TGCACCAGCAGCCAAGGAGTTCATAGCGGGGGGCCGATGGGAAACATTCAGTACTTC
d_gene: TRBD1; j_gene: TRBJ2-7; abundance: .; v_gene: TRBV7-2; CDR3aa: CASSLGQGARYEQYF; CDR3nt: TGTGCCAGCAGCTTAGGTCAGGGGGCGCGGTACGAGCAGTACTTC
d_gene: TRBD2; j_gene: TRBJ2-1; abundance: once; v_gene: TRBV5-5; CDR3aa: CASSQAGLPSYNEQFF; CDR3nt: TGTGCCAGCAGCCAAGCGGGGCTTCCCTCCTACAATGAGCAGTTCTTC